This record covers a single T cell receptor beta chain. The assay was immunoSEQ multiplex PCR, and TCRdb's table has in-frame clones only and misses some. This sample has about 36,000 clones, with around 80% found just once. This sample is drawn from a study of blood T cell repertoires in COVID-19. The V gene end was trimmed by 5 bases and the J gene end by 4 bases; junction bases not matched to a gene: 5. CDR1 is MNHEY and CDR2 is SVGAGI in the germline V gene. The CDR3 totals 14 residues. Sequencing input: peripheral blood. This clonotype was sampled from a man in his 60s with acute or convalescent COVID-19. The V gene is TRBV6-5, the J gene TRBJ2-5, with 9 positions matching TRBD1. The DNA for the CDR3 is TGTGCCAGCAGTCCGGGACAGGGTAGAGAGACCCAGTACTTC. It encodes CASSPGQGRETQYF.